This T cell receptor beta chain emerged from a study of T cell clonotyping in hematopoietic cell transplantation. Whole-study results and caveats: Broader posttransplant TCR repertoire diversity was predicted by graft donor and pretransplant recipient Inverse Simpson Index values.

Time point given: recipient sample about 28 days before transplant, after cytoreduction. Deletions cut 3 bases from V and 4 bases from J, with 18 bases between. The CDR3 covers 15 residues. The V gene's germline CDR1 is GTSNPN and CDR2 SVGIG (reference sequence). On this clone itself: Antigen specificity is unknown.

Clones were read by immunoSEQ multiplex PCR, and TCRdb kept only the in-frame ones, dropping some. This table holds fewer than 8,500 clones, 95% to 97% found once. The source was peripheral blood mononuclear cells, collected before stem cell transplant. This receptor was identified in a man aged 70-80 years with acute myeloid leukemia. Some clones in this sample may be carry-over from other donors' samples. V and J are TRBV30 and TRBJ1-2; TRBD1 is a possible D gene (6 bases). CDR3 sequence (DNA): TGTGCCTGGAGCCCCGCCGGGACACGAATCTATGGCTACACCTTC. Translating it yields CAWSPAGTRIYGYTF.